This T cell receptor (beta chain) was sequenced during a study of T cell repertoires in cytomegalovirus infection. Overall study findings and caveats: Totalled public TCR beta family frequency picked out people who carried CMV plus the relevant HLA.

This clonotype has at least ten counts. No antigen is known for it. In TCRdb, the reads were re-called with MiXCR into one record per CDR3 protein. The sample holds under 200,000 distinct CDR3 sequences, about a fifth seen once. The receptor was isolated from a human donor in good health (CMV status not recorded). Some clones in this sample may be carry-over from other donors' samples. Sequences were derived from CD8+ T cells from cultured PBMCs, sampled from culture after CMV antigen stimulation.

CDR3 residues: CASCRASEVARYGYTF. The CDR3 nucleotides read TGTGCCAGCTGTCGCGCTTCAGAGGTGGCGCGGTATGGCTACACCTTC. The chain couples TRBV7-2 to TRBJ1-2; D not certain. The V gene's germline CDR1 is SGHTA and CDR2 FQGNSA. The CDR3 length is 16 residues. V lost 8 bases, J lost 5 bases, and 24 bases lay in between.